Below, one TCR beta chain is given with its context. The antigen is undetermined. The sample originates from a study of OX40 agonist ivuxolimab in advanced cancers. Looking at the study overall: Anti-PD-1, anti-PD-L1 or anti-CTLA-4 therapy given earlier was allowed, and 40% had some. Study-level findings and limits: Partly responding patients at 0.1-3.0 mg/kg showed some of the smallest clonal expansion. The antigens recognized by the expanded peripheral T cells, that is their antigen specificity, were not determined.

Blood was sampled at baseline, cycle 4 day 1, and cycle 7 day 1. V trimming: 6 bases; J trimming: 9 bases; junction bases outside the gene matches: 10. The V gene's germline CDR1 is MNHNS and CDR2 SASEGT. This CDR3 has 14 amino acids. The table came from immunoSEQ multiplex PCR; TCRdb's copy has only in-frame clones and leaves some out. The repertoire holds about 100,000 clones, with 90% as singletons. The chain couples TRBV6-1 to TRBJ2-1, with TRBD1 identical over 8 bases. The material sequenced was CD4+ or CD8+ T cells sorted from blood, taken in a trial of the OX40 agonist ivuxolimab. This sequence originates from an adult with an advanced solid tumor such as melanoma, head and neck, liver or kidney cancer. The CDR3 sequence: CASRARAGGSEQFF. In nucleotides, the CDR3 is TGTGCCAGCAGAGCCCGGGCAGGGGGCTCTGAGCAGTTCTTC.